This T cell receptor beta chain is from a study of CD8 T cells in ankylosing spondylitis. Overall study findings and caveats: Seven to nine highly homologous variants made up a TCR beta motif, and this motif appeared characteristic of ankylosing spondylitis blood.

There are 12 residues in the CDR3. Germline CDR1 reads MDHEN; CDR2 reads SYDVKM. Between the trimmed V and J ends, which lost 8 bases and 4 bases, there was a span of 9 bases. This clonotype turned up a few times. Its antigen remains unidentified. TCRdb re-called the 5' RACE reads with MiXCR, one entry per CDR3 protein. The table has hundreds of thousands of distinct CDR3 sequences, 9.5% to 15% seen once. This chain links TRBV28 with TRBJ1-3; unclear D gene. The sequencing sample was made of blood, either unsorted or a sorted T cell fraction (not recorded which). The TCR comes from a male donor with ankylosing spondylitis. Here the CDR3 reads CASGVGGNTIYF. CDR3 bases: TGTGCCAGCGGGGTGGGCGGAAACACCATATATTTT.